This TCR beta chain comes out of a study of T-cell memory formation after mild COVID-19. Overall study context: TCR clusters were largely donor specific. Overall study findings and caveats: The study found contracting CD4+ clones mainly in CM and EM and contracting CD8+ clones in EMRA. Nothing showed for sure that second-wave clones peaking on day 37 were SARS-CoV-2 specific.

One entry per CDR3 protein, called by TCRdb with MiXCR from the 5' RACE reads. The sample records about 44,000 distinct CDR3 sequences, 7.3% being singletons. In this sample, this clonotype turned up a few times. The antigen is undetermined. CDR1 and CDR2 (germline): SGHRS, YFSETQ. V was clipped by 0 bases and J by 7 bases, with 10 bases between them. The CDR3 consists of 13 residues. The genes are TRBV5-1 and TRBJ1-1; D might be TRBD1 (6 bases). The sample consisted of PBMCs or a T cell subset sorted from them (not recorded which). The origin of this receptor is a man younger than 35 who had mild COVID-19 (a few samples of this study predate the infection). Cell type and time point are not known. CDR3 DNA: TGCGCCAGCAGCTTGGCACAGGGAGGTGAAGCTTTCTTT. Protein product: CASSLAQGGEAFF.